This T cell receptor (beta chain) was found in a study of vaccination effects on CD4 cells after COVID-19. Assay: immunoSEQ multiplex PCR; the TCRdb copy retains only in-frame clones and omits some. The repertoire holds tens of thousands of clones, with approximately 72% as singletons. As concerns this clone: The antigen remains undetermined.

Pools of viral peptides were used by the ViraFEST assay to expand antigen-specific CD4+ T cells ahead of sequencing. Having been cultured for 10 days, the cells underwent CD4+ T cell isolation. The study found no prior SARS-CoV-2 infection in the vaccine recipients, who tested negative for nucleocapsid antibodies. Specimen: CD4+ T cells from PBMCs cultured with HCoV-NL63 spike peptides, collected before COVID-19 vaccination. This TCR was recovered from a human donor who received a COVID-19 vaccine.

CDR3 nucleotides: TGTGCCAGCAGGCAACAGGGGAACACCGGGGAGCTGTTTTTT. It specifies CASRQQGNTGELFF. The chain combines TRBV6-5 with TRBJ2-2; D is possibly TRBD1 (6 bases). The germline V gene encodes CDR1 MNHEY and CDR2 SVGAGI. The CDR3 has 14 residues. Trimming removed 6 bases from V and 1 base from J, with 9 bases in between.